This paragraph covers one T cell receptor (beta chain) sequence. Its cognate antigen has yet to be identified. No qualities accompany the bases; no much larger clone lies one base away. The CDR3 regions of human TCRbeta chains were analyzed by immunosequencing. In the original analysis: TCRs in the repertoires were compared against a reference library of SARS-CoV-2-specific TCRs that had been generated with the MIRA antigen-specificity platform. Breadth meant the fraction of unique TCRs that were SARS-CoV-2-associated, whereas depth meant the fraction of total T cells that were SARS-CoV-2-associated. Using the MIRA data, each spike-specific TCR was assigned both to the spike region to which the TCR was reactive and to a CD4 or CD8 class. Log10-transformed breadth and depth values were compared by one-way ANOVA with Sidak's multiple comparisons tests. In its TCRdb copy, this immuneACCESS table keeps in-frame sequences only and misses some clones. Where compared with another copy, unresolved V genes explain less than half of these, and the others have no known cause. The V and J calls and clone size are taken from that table; D and trimming were inferred from the DNA. This sample comprises some 80,000 clones, 90% of them detected only once. About 3.5% of the sample rests with the top ten.

This record comes from a study of T cell responses to AZD1222 COVID-19 vaccine (dated by TCRdb to 2020 to 2022). In the study overall: TCR sequencing was performed for about 250 trial participants, of whom about 210 were given two doses of AZD1222 and around 25 were given two doses of MenACWY control vaccine. Enrollment into the trials was organized by age into subgroups of 18-55, 56-69 and 70-plus years, and those subgroups contained approximately 160, 26 and 62 TCR-sequenced participants, respectively. The full study reports these points: Reportedly, close to half of the unique spike-specific TCRs recognized epitopes lying outside the regions that are mutated in the B.1.351 and B.1.1.7 variants. Because no day 14 peak-response samples were available, the repertoires could be characterized only after the peak T cell response. The vaccine-associated CD4 TCRs covered the entire spike protein, and the dominant responses fell in regions 160-218 and 743-854. Conclusions about previously exposed vaccinees are limited because only a handful of AZD1222 recipients were SARS-CoV-2 seropositive at baseline. A significant rise in spike-specific TCR breadth and depth was observed after two AZD1222 doses relative to day 0 and relative to MenACWY recipients. Participants were mostly white British, with more females than males. The authors suggested clonal diversity may have been underestimated. In the small 56-69-year group, the increase in depth fell short of significance, most likely because of low power.

Including the terminal cysteine and phenylalanine, the CDR3 comprises 14 residues. Left in the record is the CDR3 DNA by itself, 42 bases read in frame from the first base. The germline V gene encodes CDR1 MNHEY and CDR2 SVGAGI. At the junction V is shortened by 10 bases and J by 2 bases; bases outside the gene matches: 4. In the paper's terms, the time point label means: about 28 days (+/-7) after the second vaccine dose. AZD1222 recipients given second doses at about 4 weeks or at about 12 weeks were pooled, since spike-specific TCR depth and breadth were not found to differ between the two schedules. Samples from vaccinated people were obtained from the UK trials COV001 and COV002, which included a single-blind randomized controlled phase 2/3 trial of AZD1222 (ChAdOx1 nCoV-19) in healthy adults. Trial participant PBMC samples were collected at day 0 and day 28 after the second dose for TCRbeta chain sequencing.

The V gene is TRBV6-5 and the J gene is TRBJ2-2, and 10 junction bases match TRBD2. This clonotype was sampled from an adult who received the AZD1222 COVID-19 vaccine. This specimen consisted of peripheral blood, obtained 28 days after the second AZD1222 dose. The CDR3 region has the sequence CATQRGGNTGELFF. The sequence in DNA is TGTGCCACCCAGCGGGGGGGCAACACCGGGGAGCTGTTTTTT.